This passage covers 24 T cell receptor beta chains from one sample sequenced in a study of T cell responses to AZD1222 COVID-19 vaccine (dated by TCRdb to about 2021). This specimen's time point label, per the study, means: baseline before first vaccination. Library preparation employed the immunoSEQ multiplex PCR assay. The clones in this table, taken by TCRdb from immuneACCESS, are in-frame only. Not every clone is retained; where verified, under half of the shortfall comes from an unresolved V gene, and the cause of the rest is unknown. The sample has 100,000 to 120,000 clones on record, about four fifths of them singletons. The top ten constitute 3.5% to 5.5% of the sample. The sequencing here drew on peripheral blood, taken on day 0 of AZD1222 vaccination. Source of these receptors: an adult in good health.

The chain couples TRBV6-1 to TRBJ2-5; tentatively, D is TRBD1 (6 bases). Germline assignment: CDR1 MNHNS and CDR2 SASEGT. The V end was cut by 6 bases, the J end by 2 bases, with 13 bases between. CDR3 size: 14 residues. The CDR3 DNA sequence: TGTGCCAGCAGACACCGGGACATACAAGAGACCCAGTACTTC. It codes for CASRHRDIQETQYF.

This clone was observed a single time. This sequence joins TRBV28 and TRBJ2-2; no definite D call. Germline lookup yields CDR1 MDHEN and CDR2 SYDVKM. The CDR3 is 14 residues long. V was shortened by 7 bases and J by 6 bases, with 15 bases between the two germline ends. CDR3 coding DNA: TGTGCCAGCACCCCCCGACCCGGGCCCGGGGAGCTGTTTTTT. Translated, it gives CASTPRPGPGELFF. Filled out from reference TRBV28 and TRBJ2-2, the complete variable domain reads DVKVTQSSRYLVKRTGEKVFLECVQDMDHENMFWYRQDPGLGLRLIYFSYDVKMKEKGDIPEGYSVSREKKERFSLILESASTNQTSMYLCASTPRPGPGELFFGEGSRLTVL.

This clone has just a few counts. CDR3 sequence reads: CASSPLAGDFNEQFF. In nucleotides, the CDR3 is TGTGCCAGCAGTCCACTAGCGGGAGATTTCAATGAGCAGTTCTTC. The chain combines TRBV6-4 with TRBJ2-1; 11 bases line up with TRBD2. The germline gives CDR1 MRHNA, CDR2 SNTAGT. Trimming cost V 5 bases and J 6 bases; bases outside gene matches: 6. This CDR3 has 15 residues.

The rearrangement joins TRBV23-1 to TRBJ1-4, with D possibly TRBD1 on 6 matching bases. TRBV23-1 is noted as an ORF with a role that remains uncertain. Trimming pared 6 bases from V and 4 bases from J, leaving 24 bases between. The CDR3 runs to 18 residues. The chain's CDR3 is CASSPPARRTVNNEKLFF. CDR3 sequence (DNA): TGCGCCAGCAGCCCGCCTGCACGGAGGACAGTCAATAATGAAAAACTGTTTTTT.

The chain uses TRBV5-5 and TRBJ2-5, with 9 bases lining up with TRBD2. With 3 bases clipped from V and 5 bases from J, the junction kept 11 bases outside the gene matches. This CDR3 comprises 16 residues. CDR1 is SGHKS and CDR2 is YYEKEE in the germline V gene (reference sequence). DNA of the CDR3: TGTGCCAGCAGCTGGCCTAGCGGGGTTGTTGGTGAGACCCAGTACTTC. It specifies CASSWPSGVVGETQYF.

This chain uses TRBV27 with TRBJ2-3; 7 nucleotides agree with TRBD2. This CDR3 is built from 15 residues. CDR1 and CDR2 from the germline V gene are MNHEY and SMNVEV (reference sequence). V lost 2 bases, J lost 1 base, and 3 bases stayed unmatched. This CDR3 reads CASSLNLAGTDTQYF. The CDR3 DNA is TGTGCCAGCAGTTTAAATCTAGCGGGCACAGATACGCAGTATTTT.

Worth noting for this clone: The identical CDR3 is also encoded by other nucleotide sequences in the sample. The chain carries TRBV10-3 and TRBJ1-4; no clear D gene. The ends were cut back, 5 bases at V and 5 bases at J, with 12 bases in the middle. The CDR3 has 14 residues. Germline CDR1 is ENHRY and CDR2 is SYGVKD. The CDR3 sequence: CAISPGSSNEKLFF. In DNA, the CDR3 is TGTGCCATCAGTCCCGGTAGCTCCAATGAAAAACTGTTTTTT.

In its sample, this clone ranks as medium-sized (0.01 to 0.1%). The J gene is TRBJ2-1, the V gene TRBV6-4, with 9 positions matching TRBD2. Germline V gene lookup returns CDR1 MRHNA and CDR2 SNTAGT. The junction had 7 bases not matched to a gene; V was cut back by 2 bases and J by 8 bases. The CDR3 spans 15 residues. The CDR3 coding sequence is TGTGCCAGCAGTGACGAGGCGGGGGGGCCGGATGAGCAGTTCTTC. This gives the protein CASSDEAGGPDEQFF.

The gene calls are TRBV30 and TRBJ2-6; the D gene is possibly TRBD1 (6 bases). This CDR3 has 12 amino acids. The V gene's germline CDR1 is GTSNPN and CDR2 SVGIG (reference sequence). Trimming took off 5 bases at V and 4 bases at J, with 6 bases between the two ends. The CDR3 protein is CAWGTGANVLTF. The CDR3 region has the DNA TGTGCCTGGGGGACAGGGGCCAACGTCCTGACTTTC.

This clone was seen repeatedly, ten times or more. The chain uses TRBV28 and TRBJ1-2; tentative D call: TRBD1 (5 bases). CDR1 and CDR2 from the germline V gene are MDHEN and SYDVKM. Trimming removed 5 bases at V and 5 bases at J, with 24 bases between. The CDR3 is made up of 17 amino acids. Here the CDR3 DNA reads TGTGCCAGCAGTCCGCTTCACCCGGGGCCTTCCACTTATGGCTACACCTTC. This translates into CASSPLHPGPSTYGYTF.

The chain employs TRBV7-8 and TRBJ2-4; D possibly corresponds to TRBD2 (6 bases). From germline, CDR1 is SGHVS and CDR2 FQNEAQ. CDR3 size: 16 residues. V was clipped by 2 bases and J by 0 bases, with 11 bases between them. CDR3 DNA sequence: TGTGCCAGCAGCTTAACCGGGGGTCGAGCCAAAAACATTCAGTACTTC. Its translation: CASSLTGGRAKNIQYF. Full variable domain (outside the CDR3, taken from reference TRBV7-8 and TRBJ2-4): GAGVSQSPRYKVAKRGQDVALRCDPISGHVSLFWYQQALGQGPEFLTYFQNEAQLDKSGLPSDRFFAERPEGSVSTLKIQRTQQEDSAVYLCASSLTGGRAKNIQYFGAGTRLSVL.

On this clone itself: Its ends do not fully match the called genes, so a read error is possible. The J gene is TRBJ1-1, the V gene TRBV2, with a possible D match to TRBD1 (5 bases). The CDR3 is 16 amino acids. The germline V gene encodes CDR1 SNHLY and CDR2 FYNNEI. The CDR3 nucleotides are TGTGCCAGCAGGGAAGGACACTATTTGGCGAACACTGAAGCTTTCTTT. It yields the protein CASREGHYLANTEAFF.

This chain connects TRBV5-5 to TRBJ2-7; D unresolved. The CDR3 spans 13 residues. Germline CDR1 is SGHKS and CDR2 is YYEKEE (reference sequence). Trimming shortened V by 2 bases and J by 2 bases, and 8 bases separated the two germline ends. In DNA, the CDR3 is TGTGCCAGCAGCTTTCCATTCACCTACGAGCAGTACTTC. As protein: CASSFPFTYEQYF.

The chain joins TRBV18 to TRBJ2-2, with TRBD1 matching 7 bases. Germline-derived CDR1 and CDR2 are KGHSH and LQKENI. After removal of 5 bases from V and 3 bases from J, the junction contained 9 bases not matched to a gene. The CDR3 spans 16 residues. The CDR3 sequence: CASSTRDSMYTGELFF. The CDR3 nucleotides read TGTGCCAGCTCAACAAGGGACAGTATGTACACCGGGGAGCTGTTTTTT. The complete variable domain, with remaining parts taken from reference TRBV18 and TRBJ2-2, reads NAGVMQNPRHLVRRRGQEARLRCSPMKGHSHVYWYRQLPEEGLKFMVYLQKENIIDESGMPKERFSAEFPKEGPSILRIQQVVRGDSAAYFCASSTRDSMYTGELFFGEGSRLTVL.

This clone was seen a few times. V gene TRBV3-1 (or the pseudogene TRBV3-2) combines with J gene TRBJ1-5; D perhaps matches TRBD1 (6 bases). Germline V gene lookup returns CDR1 LGHDT and CDR2 YNNKEL (reference sequence). Trimming left V 4 bases short and J 1 base short, with 8 bases between. The CDR3 loop spans 14 amino acids. The CDR3 bases are TGTGCCAGCAGCCGACAGGTGAGCAATCAGCCCCAGCATTTT. Residues: CASSRQVSNQPQHF.

This clone turned up a few times. This chain connects TRBV7-9 to TRBJ1-4; the match to TRBD1 covers 7 bases. The trim removed 1 base at V and 5 bases at J, leaving 4 bases unmatched. Germline assignment: CDR1 SEHNR and CDR2 FQNEAQ (reference sequence). The CDR3 contains 15 residues. Here the CDR3 DNA reads TGTGCCAGCAGCTTAGGGGACAGAATCAATGAAAAACTGTTTTTT. This translates into CASSLGDRINEKLFF. The complete variable domain, with remaining parts taken from reference TRBV7-9 and TRBJ1-4, reads DTGVSQNPRHKITKRGQNVTFRCDPISEHNRLYWYRQTLGQGPEFLTYFQNEAQLEKSRLLSDRFSAERPKGSFSTLEIQRTEQGDSAMYLCASSLGDRINEKLFFGSGTQLSVL.

This clone has a single count. The CDR3 DNA reads as TGTGCCAGCAGCAACAATGAGCAGTTCTTC. This sequence encodes CASSNNEQFF. The J gene is TRBJ2-1, the V gene TRBV6-2 or TRBV6-3; D not resolved. Germline V lookup: CDR1 MNHEY, CDR2 SVGEGT. This CDR3 spans 10 amino acids. The ends were cut back, 6 bases at V and 5 bases at J, with 2 bases in the middle.

The chain joins TRBV30 to TRBJ1-5, with TRBD1 matching 9 bases. The CDR3 loop spans 14 amino acids. Germline-derived CDR1 and CDR2 are GTSNPN and SVGIG (reference sequence). The V segment lost 0 bases and the J segment 8 bases; nucleotides outside the gene matches: 5. The CDR3 DNA sequence: TGTGCCTGGAGTGTCGGGACAGGGAGGAAGCCCCAGCATTTT. It encodes CAWSVGTGRKPQHF.

This clone was picked up one time. The J gene is TRBJ2-5, the V gene TRBV12-2. TRBV12-2 is a pseudogene segment. The CDR3 covers 15 residues. The DNA of the CDR3 is TGTGCAAGTCGCTTGAGGGGCCGGTACCAAGAGACCCAGTACTTC. It codes for CASRLRGRYQETQYF.

V usage is TRBV11-3 and J usage is TRBJ1-1, with a tentative D call TRBD1 (6 bases). There are 15 residues in the CDR3. Trimming pared 0 bases from V and 6 bases from J, leaving 14 bases between. Looked up from germline, CDR1 is SGHNT and CDR2 is YENEEA. The CDR3 protein is CASSLDKGVWAEAFF. CDR3 DNA: TGTGCCAGCAGCTTAGATAAGGGGGTTTGGGCTGAAGCTTTCTTT.

V and J are TRBV27 and TRBJ2-2; D ambiguous. Per germline, CDR1 MNHEY and CDR2 SMNVEV (reference sequence). This CDR3 region has 15 residues. Trimming cost V 5 bases and J 2 bases, with 12 bases left between them. CDR3 nucleotides: TGTGCCAGCAGTCTGACGACGATTAACACCGGGGAGCTGTTTTTT. This gives the protein CASSLTTINTGELFF.

The chain has TRBV15 and TRBJ2-7, with D hard to call. Germline V gives CDR1 LNHNV, CDR2 YYDKDF (reference sequence). V was shortened by 6 bases and J by 4 bases, with 13 bases between the two germline ends. This CDR3 region has 13 residues. CDR3 region: CATRHSSGYEQYF. CDR3 DNA sequence: TGTGCCACCAGGCACTCATCGGGTTACGAGCAGTACTTC. The full variable domain, its missing parts supplied by reference TRBV15 and TRBJ2-7, is DAMVIQNPRYQVTQFGKPVTLSCSQTLNHNVMYWYQQKSSQAPKLLFHYYDKDFNNEADTPDNFQSRRPNTSFCFLDIRSPGLGDTAMYLCATRHSSGYEQYFGPGTRLTVT.

V and J are TRBV11-2 and TRBJ2-3; 9 bases agree with TRBD2. The junction had 6 bases not matched to a gene; V was cut back by 1 base and J by 4 bases. CDR1 is SGHAT, CDR2 FQNNGV, per germline. The length of the CDR3 is 16 residues. The CDR3 region is CASSLALAGVADTQYF. CDR3 coding DNA: TGTGCCAGCAGCTTAGCTTTAGCGGGGGTGGCAGATACGCAGTATTTT. Variable domain in full (rest from reference TRBV11-2 and TRBJ2-3): EAGVAQSPRYKIIEKRQSVAFWCNPISGHATLYWYQQILGQGPKLLIQFQNNGVVDDSQLPKDRFSAERLKGVDSTLKIQPAKLEDSAVYLCASSLALAGVADTQYFGPGTRLTVL.

This clone was seen only once. This chain connects TRBV6-5 to TRBJ2-2; 10 bases align to TRBD2. The V gene's germline CDR1 is MNHEY and CDR2 SVGAGI. The J segment lost 5 bases and the V segment lost 7 bases, leaving 7 bases of the junction unmatched. This CDR3 region has 15 residues. The CDR3 protein is CASIPGTSETGELFF. The CDR3 DNA is TGTGCCAGCATTCCCGGGACTAGCGAAACCGGGGAGCTGTTTTTT.